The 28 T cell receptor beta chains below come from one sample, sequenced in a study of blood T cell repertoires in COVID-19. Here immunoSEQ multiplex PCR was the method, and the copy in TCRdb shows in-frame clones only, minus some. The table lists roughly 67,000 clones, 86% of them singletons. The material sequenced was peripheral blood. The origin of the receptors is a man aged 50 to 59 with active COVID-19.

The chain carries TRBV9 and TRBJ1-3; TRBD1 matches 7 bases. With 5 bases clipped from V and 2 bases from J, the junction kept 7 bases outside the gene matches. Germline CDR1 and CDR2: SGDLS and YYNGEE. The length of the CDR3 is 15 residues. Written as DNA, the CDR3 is TGTGCCAGCAGTGAGACAGGGTTTACTGGAAACACCATATATTTT. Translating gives CASSETGFTGNTIYF.

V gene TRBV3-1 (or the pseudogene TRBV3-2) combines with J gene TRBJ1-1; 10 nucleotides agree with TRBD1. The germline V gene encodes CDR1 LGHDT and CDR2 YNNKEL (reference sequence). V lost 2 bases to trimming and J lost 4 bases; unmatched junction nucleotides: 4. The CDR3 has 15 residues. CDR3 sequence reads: CASSQLDRGATEAFF. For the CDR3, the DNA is TGTGCCAGCAGCCAACTGGACAGGGGGGCCACTGAAGCTTTCTTT.

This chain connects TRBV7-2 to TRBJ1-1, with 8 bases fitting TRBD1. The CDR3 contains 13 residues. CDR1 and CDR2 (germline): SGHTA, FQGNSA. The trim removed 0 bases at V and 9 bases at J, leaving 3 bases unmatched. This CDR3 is CASSLATGVKAFF. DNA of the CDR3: TGTGCCAGCAGCTTAGCGACAGGGGTTAAAGCTTTCTTT. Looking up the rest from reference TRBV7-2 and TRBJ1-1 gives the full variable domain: GAGVSQSPSNKVTEKGKDVELRCDPISGHTALYWYRQSLGQGLEFLIYFQGNSAPDKSGLPSDRFSAERTGGSVSTLTIQRTQQEDSAVYLCASSLATGVKAFFGQGTRLTVV.

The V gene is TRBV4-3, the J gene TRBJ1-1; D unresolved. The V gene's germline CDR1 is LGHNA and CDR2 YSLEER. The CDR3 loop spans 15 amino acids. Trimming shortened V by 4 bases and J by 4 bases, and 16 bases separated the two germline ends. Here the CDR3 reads CASSRATGLSTEAFF. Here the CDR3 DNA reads TGCGCCAGCAGCCGCGCTACGGGGTTGAGCACTGAAGCTTTCTTT.

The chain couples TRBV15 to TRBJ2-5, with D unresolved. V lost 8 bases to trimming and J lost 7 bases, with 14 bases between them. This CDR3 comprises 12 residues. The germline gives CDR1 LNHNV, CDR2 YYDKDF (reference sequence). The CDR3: CATSAAVGTQYF. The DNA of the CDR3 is TGTGCCACCTCGGCGGCTGTTGGGACCCAGTACTTC. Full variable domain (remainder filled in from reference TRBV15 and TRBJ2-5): DAMVIQNPRYQVTQFGKPVTLSCSQTLNHNVMYWYQQKSSQAPKLLFHYYDKDFNNEADTPDNFQSRRPNTSFCFLDIRSPGLGDTAMYLCATSAAVGTQYFGPGTRLLVL.

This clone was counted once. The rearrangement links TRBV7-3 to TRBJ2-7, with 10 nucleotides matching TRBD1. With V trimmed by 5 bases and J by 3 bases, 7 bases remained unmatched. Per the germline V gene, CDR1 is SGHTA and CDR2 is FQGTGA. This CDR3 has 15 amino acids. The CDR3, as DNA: TGTGCCAGCAGCCCCCGACAGGGGGCAATCTACGAGCAGTACTTC. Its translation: CASSPRQGAIYEQYF.

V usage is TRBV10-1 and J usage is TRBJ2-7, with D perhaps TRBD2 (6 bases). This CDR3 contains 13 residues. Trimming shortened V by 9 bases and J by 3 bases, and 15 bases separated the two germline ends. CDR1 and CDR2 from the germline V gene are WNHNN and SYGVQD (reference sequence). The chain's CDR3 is CARHPGLSYEQYF. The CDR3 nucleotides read TGCGCCAGGCACCCGGGACTTAGCTACGAGCAGTACTTC.

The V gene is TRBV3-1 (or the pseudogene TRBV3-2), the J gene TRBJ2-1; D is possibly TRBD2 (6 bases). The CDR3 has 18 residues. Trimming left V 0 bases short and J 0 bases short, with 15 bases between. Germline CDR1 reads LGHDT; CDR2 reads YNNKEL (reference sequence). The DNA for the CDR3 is TGTGCCAGCAGCCAAGATCTCGGGCGGGGTACCTCCTACAATGAGCAGTTCTTC. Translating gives CASSQDLGRGTSYNEQFF.

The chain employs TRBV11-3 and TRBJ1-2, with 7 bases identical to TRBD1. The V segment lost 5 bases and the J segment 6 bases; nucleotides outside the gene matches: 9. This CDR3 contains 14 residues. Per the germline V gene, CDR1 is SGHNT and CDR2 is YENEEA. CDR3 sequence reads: CASSLQGIVDGYTF. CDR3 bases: TGTGCCAGCAGCCTACAGGGGATCGTTGATGGCTACACCTTC.

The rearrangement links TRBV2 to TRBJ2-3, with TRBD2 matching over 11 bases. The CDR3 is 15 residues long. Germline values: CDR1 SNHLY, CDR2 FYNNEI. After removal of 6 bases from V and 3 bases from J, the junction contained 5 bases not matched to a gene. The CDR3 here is CASRETSGMTDTQYF. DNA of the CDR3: TGTGCCAGCAGGGAGACTAGCGGGATGACAGATACGCAGTATTTT.

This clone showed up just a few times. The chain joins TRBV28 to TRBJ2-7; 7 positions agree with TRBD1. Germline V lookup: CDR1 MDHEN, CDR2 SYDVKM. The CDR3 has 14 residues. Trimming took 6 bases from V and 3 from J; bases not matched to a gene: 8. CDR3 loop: CASSPTGAIYEQYF. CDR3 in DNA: TGTGCCAGCAGCCCAACAGGGGCGATCTACGAGCAGTACTTC.

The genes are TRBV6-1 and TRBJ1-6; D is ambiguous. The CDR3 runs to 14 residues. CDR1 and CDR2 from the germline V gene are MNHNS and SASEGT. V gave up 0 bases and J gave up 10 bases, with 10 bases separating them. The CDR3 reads CASSEARVVSPLHF. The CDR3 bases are TGTGCCAGCAGTGAAGCTCGGGTTGTCTCACCCCTCCACTTT.

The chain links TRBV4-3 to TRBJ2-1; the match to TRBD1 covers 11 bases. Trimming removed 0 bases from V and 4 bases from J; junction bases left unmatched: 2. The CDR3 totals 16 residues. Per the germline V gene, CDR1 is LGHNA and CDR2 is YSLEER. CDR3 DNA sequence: TGCGCCAGCAGCCAAGATGGGACAGGGGGGTACAATGAGCAGTTCTTC. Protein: CASSQDGTGGYNEQFF.

The CDR3 DNA reads as TGTGCCAGCAGCCAAGGAGGGGGACAGGCCTTTTACGAGCAGTACTTC. Amino acids: CASSQGGGQAFYEQYF. The gene calls are TRBV4-2 and TRBJ2-7; 8 nucleotides line up with TRBD1. The CDR3 runs 16 residues. CDR1 LGHNA and CDR2 YNFKEQ come from the germline V gene. V dropped 1 base and J dropped 4; count of bases not matched to a gene: 9.

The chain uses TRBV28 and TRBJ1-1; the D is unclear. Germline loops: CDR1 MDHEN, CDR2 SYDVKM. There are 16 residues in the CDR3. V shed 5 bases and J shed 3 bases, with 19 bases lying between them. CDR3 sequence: CASSPQKGSEDTEAFF. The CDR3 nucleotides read TGTGCCAGCAGTCCCCAAAAAGGGTCGGAGGACACTGAAGCTTTCTTT.

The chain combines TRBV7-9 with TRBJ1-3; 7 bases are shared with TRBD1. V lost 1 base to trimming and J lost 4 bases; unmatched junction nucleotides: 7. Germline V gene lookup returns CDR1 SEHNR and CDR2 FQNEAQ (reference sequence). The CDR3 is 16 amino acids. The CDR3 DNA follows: TGTGCCAGCAGCTTAGTCACAGGGGATGGCGGAAACACCATATATTTT. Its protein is CASSLVTGDGGNTIYF.

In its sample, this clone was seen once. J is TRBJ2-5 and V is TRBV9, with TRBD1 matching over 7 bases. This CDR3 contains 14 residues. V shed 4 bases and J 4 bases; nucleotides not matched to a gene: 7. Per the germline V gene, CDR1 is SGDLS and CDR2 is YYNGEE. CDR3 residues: CASSTLTGRETQYF. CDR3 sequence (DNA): TGTGCCAGCAGCACCCTGACAGGGCGAGAGACCCAGTACTTC.

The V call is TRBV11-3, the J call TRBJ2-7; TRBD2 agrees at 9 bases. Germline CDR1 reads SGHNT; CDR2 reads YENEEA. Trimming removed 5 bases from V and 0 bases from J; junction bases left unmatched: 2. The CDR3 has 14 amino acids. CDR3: CASSAGGLSYEQYF. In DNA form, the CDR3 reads TGTGCCAGCAGCGCGGGGGGGCTCTCCTACGAGCAGTACTTC.

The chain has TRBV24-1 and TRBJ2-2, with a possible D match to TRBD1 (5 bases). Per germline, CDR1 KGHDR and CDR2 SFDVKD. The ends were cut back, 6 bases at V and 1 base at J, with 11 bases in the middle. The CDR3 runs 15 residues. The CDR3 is CATSNPDMNTGELFF. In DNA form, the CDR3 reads TGTGCCACCAGTAATCCGGACATGAACACCGGGGAGCTGTTTTTT.

Written as DNA, the CDR3 is TGCGCCAGCACCTGGACAGGCGCCTCTGGAAACACCATATATTTT. This codes for CASTWTGASGNTIYF. The chain is built from TRBV4-1 and TRBJ1-3, with 7 bases lining up with TRBD1. V trimming: 7 bases; J trimming: 0 bases; junction bases outside the gene matches: 6. Germline CDR1 reads MGHRA; CDR2 reads YSYEKL. This CDR3 comprises 15 residues.

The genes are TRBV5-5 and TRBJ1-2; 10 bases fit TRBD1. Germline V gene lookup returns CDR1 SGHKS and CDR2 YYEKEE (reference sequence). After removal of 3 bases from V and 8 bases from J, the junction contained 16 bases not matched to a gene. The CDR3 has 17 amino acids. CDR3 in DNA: TGTGCCAGCAGCTCTCCCGGGACAGGGGACTTCCCGGGGGGCTACACCTTC. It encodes CASSSPGTGDFPGGYTF.

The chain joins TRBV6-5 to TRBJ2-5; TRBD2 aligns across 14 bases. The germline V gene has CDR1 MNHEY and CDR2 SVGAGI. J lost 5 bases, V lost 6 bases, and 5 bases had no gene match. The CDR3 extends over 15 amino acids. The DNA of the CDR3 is TGTGCCAGCAGACCGGGACTAGCGGGGGAGGAGACCCAGTACTTC. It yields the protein CASRPGLAGEETQYF.

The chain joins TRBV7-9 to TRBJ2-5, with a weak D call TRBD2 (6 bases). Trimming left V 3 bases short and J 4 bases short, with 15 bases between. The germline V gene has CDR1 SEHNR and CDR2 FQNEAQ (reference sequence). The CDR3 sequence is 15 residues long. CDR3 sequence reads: CASSFGIADRETQYF. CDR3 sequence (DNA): TGTGCCAGCAGCTTTGGGATAGCGGATAGAGAGACCCAGTACTTC.

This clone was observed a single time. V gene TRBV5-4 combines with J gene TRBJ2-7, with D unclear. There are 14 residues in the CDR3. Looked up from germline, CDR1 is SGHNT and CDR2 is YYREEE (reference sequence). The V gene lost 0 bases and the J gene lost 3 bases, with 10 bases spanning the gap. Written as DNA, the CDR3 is TGTGCCAGCAGCTTGGGTGGCGGTCGCTACGAGCAGTACTTC. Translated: CASSLGGGRYEQYF.

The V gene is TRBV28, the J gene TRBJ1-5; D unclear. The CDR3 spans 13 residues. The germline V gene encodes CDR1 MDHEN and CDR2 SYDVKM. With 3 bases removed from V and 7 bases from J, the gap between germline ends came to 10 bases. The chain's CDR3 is CASSFIGRQPQHF. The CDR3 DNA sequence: TGTGCCAGCAGTTTTATAGGGAGACAGCCCCAGCATTTT.

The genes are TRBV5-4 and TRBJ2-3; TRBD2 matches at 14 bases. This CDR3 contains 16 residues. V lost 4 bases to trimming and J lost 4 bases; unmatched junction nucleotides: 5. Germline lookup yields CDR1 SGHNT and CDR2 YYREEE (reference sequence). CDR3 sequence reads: CASSTRTSGRPDTQYF. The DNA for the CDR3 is TGTGCCAGCAGCACTAGGACTAGCGGGAGGCCAGATACGCAGTATTTT.

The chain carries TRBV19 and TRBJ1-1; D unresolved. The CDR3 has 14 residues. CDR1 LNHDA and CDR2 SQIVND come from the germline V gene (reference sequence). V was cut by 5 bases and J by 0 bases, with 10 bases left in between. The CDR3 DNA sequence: TGTGCCAGTAGTCAACCGGGGATGAACACTGAAGCTTTCTTT. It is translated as CASSQPGMNTEAFF.

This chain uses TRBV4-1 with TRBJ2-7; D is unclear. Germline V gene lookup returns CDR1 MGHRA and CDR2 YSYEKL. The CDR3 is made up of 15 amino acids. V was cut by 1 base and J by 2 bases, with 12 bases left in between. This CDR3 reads CASSQVPTPAYEQYF. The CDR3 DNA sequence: TGCGCCAGCAGCCAAGTACCGACACCGGCCTACGAGCAGTACTTC.